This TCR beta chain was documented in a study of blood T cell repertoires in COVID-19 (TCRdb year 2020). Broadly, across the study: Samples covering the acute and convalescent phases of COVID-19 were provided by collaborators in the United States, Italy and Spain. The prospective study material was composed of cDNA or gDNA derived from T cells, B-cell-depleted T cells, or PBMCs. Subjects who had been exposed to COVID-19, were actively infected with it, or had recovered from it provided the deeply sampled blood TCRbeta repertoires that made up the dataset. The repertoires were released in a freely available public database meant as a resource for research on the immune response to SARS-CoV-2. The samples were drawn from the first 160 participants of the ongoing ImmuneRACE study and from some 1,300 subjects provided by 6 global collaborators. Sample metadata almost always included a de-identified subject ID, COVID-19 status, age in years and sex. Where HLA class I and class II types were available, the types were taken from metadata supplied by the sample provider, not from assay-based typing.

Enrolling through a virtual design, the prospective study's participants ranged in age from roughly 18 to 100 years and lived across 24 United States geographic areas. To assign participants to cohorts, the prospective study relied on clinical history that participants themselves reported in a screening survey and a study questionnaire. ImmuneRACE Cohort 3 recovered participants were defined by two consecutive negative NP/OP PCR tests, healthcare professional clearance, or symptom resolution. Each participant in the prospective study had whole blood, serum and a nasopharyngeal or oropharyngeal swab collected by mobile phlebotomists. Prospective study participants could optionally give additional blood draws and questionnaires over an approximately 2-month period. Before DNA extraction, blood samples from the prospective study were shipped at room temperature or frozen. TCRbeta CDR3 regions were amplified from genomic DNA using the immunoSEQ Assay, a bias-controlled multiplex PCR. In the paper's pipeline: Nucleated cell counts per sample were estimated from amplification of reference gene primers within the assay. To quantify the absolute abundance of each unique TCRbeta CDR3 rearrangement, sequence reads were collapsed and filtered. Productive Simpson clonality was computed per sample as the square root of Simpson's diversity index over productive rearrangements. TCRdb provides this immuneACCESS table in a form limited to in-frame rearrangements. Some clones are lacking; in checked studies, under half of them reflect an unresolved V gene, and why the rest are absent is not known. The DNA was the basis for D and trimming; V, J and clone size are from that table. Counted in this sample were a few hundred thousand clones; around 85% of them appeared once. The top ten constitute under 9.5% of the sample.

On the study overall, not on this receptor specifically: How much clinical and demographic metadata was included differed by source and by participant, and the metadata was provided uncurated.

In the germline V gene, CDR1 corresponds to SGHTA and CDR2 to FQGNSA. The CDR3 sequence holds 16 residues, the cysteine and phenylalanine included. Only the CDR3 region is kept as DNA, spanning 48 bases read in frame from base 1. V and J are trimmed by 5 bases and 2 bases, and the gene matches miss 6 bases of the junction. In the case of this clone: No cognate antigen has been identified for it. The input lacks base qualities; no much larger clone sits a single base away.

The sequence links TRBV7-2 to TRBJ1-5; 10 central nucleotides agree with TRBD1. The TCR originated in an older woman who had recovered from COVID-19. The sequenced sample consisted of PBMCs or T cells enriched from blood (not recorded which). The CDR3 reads CASSATGGGGNQPQHF. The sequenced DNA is TGTGCCAGCAGCGCGACAGGGGGCGGAGGCAATCAGCCCCAGCATTTT. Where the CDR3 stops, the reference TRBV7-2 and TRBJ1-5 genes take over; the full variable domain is GAGVSQSPSNKVTEKGKDVELRCDPISGHTALYWYRQSLGQGLEFLIYFQGNSAPDKSGLPSDRFSAERTGGSVSTLTIQRTQQEDSAVYLCASSATGGGGNQPQHFGDGTRLSIL.